These 5 T cell receptor beta chains came from one sample sequenced in a study of immune characterization of retroperitoneal liposarcoma. TCRdb fed the PCR reads into MiXCR, producing one record per CDR3 protein. The sample shows approximately 10,000 distinct CDR3 sequences, roughly a quarter of them seen only once. The source material was tumor tissue. Source of these receptors: a female donor with retroperitoneal liposarcoma.

This clonotype was recorded at least ten times. The V and J genes are TRBV6-1 and TRBJ1-2, with TRBD1 as a possible D gene (5 bases). Trimming pared 2 bases from V and 6 bases from J, leaving 10 bases between. The CDR3 is 13 residues long. The germline V gene encodes CDR1 MNHNS and CDR2 SASEGT. The CDR3 DNA is TGTGCCAGCAGTGAAATTCGAGGGGATGGCTACACCTTC. Protein sequence: CASSEIRGDGYTF.

The chain uses TRBV11-2 and TRBJ2-5; D may be TRBD1 (5 bases). The J call is in doubt because the DNA end fits TRBJ2-7 better. The germline gives CDR1 SGHAT, CDR2 FQNNGV. There are 12 residues in the CDR3. CDR3 residues: CASSSRQYEQYF. The CDR3 nucleotides are TGTGCCAGCAGCTCTAGACAGTACGAGCAGTACTTC.

The rearrangement joins TRBV24-1 to TRBJ2-1; D remains ambiguous. CDR3 length: 16 amino acids. V shed 4 bases and J shed 10 bases, with 22 bases lying between them. Per germline, CDR1 KGHDR and CDR2 SFDVKD. CDR3 loop: CATSEPQRRVTYEQFF. The CDR3 DNA is TGTGCCACCAGTGAGCCCCAGCGTAGAGTAACCTACGAGCAGTTCTTC.

V usage is TRBV6-6 and J usage is TRBJ2-1; TRBD2 matches 11 bases. CDR3 length equals 16 residues. V trimming: 0 bases; J trimming: 13 bases; junction bases outside the gene matches: 11. The V gene's germline CDR1 is MNHNY and CDR2 SVGAGI (reference sequence). In DNA, the CDR3 is TGTGCCAGCAGTTACTCCGGACTAGCGGGTCCGGAGACCCAGTTCTTC. This codes for CASSYSGLAGPETQFF.

The CDR3 nucleotides read TGTGCCAGCAGCAATATCGGACAGCAATATAACTATGGCTACACCTTC. It encodes CASSNIGQQYNYGYTF. J is TRBJ1-2 and V is TRBV27, with D possibly TRBD1 on 6 matching bases. The CDR3 is made up of 16 amino acids. V dropped 6 bases and J dropped 1 base, with 18 bases sitting between them. CDR1 MNHEY and CDR2 SMNVEV come from the germline V gene (reference sequence).